This TCR beta chain was profiled in a study of response to subunit inactivated influenza vaccine. CDR1 is SNHLY, CDR2 FYNNEI, per germline. This CDR3 spans 13 amino acids. V was trimmed by 0 bases and J by 10 bases, leaving 10 bases between them. TCRdb called the RT-PCR reads again in MiXCR, with one record for every CDR3 protein. The table has about 570,000 distinct CDR3 sequences, about 11% seen once. There are many counts of this clonotype. The sample was also reused in another study, on T cells expressing NK-cell markers. Per that study: What made the TCR beta cDNA was 5'RACE template switching with UMIs. Researchers got TCR beta repertoires out of sorted CD3+CD56+NKG2C+, CD3+CD56+NKG2C- and CD3+CD56-NKG2C+ T cells.

The sample here was PBMCs from blood, taken on the day of vaccination. The receptor was derived from a man in his forties or fifties who received an inactivated influenza vaccine. V and J are TRBV2 and TRBJ2-1, with D perhaps matching TRBD1 (5 bases). CDR3 bases: TGTGCCAGCAGTGAAGCGGACCGGACAGAGCAGTTCTTC. It yields the protein CASSEADRTEQFF.